This TCR beta chain comes out of a study of technical replicates of blood from a handful of donors (dated by TCRdb to about 2017). The library came from the immunoSEQ multiplex PCR assay. As stored in TCRdb, this immuneACCESS dataset retains in-frame rearrangements with V and J assigned. A fraction of the clones does not appear; measured against another copy, unresolved V genes explain less than half of the discrepancy, and the remainder lacks a known reason. The sample table shows about 72,000 clones, and around 92% are seen once. Roughly 0.41% of the sample is taken by the ten largest. Based on the germline V gene, the CDR1 and CDR2 sequences are SNHLY and FYNNEI. The CDR3 holds 14 amino acids from the cysteine to the phenylalanine. Only CDR3 DNA remains: 42 bases, in frame from the first base. Trimming takes 8 bases off V and 2 bases off J; junction bases not matched to a gene: 8. Notes on this clone: Its binding antigen is unknown. No much larger clone is present one base from it, and per-base qualities are unavailable.

The material sequenced was T cells isolated from PBMCs. Recombination joined TRBV2 with TRBJ1-2; TRBD1 agrees with 7 junctional bases. The TCR was taken from a human donor in good health. The sequence in DNA is TGTGCCAGCGAAAAAGGACAGGCGAACTATGGCTACACCTTC. This codes for CASEKGQANYGYTF.